This T cell receptor (beta chain) derives from a study of naive and memory T cell subsets. As to treatment: skin biopsy from PPD injection site in Mantoux-positive individual. A UMI-containing oligonucleotide was joined by 3' ligation to the TCR cDNA template. The SP2 primer and nested alpha and beta constant region primers amplified ligated cDNA in four rounds. One entry per CDR3 protein results from TCRdb running MiXCR on the UMI-ligation and nested PCR reads. This sample has under 25,000 distinct CDR3 sequences, with roughly 6% found just once. The table lists this clonotype with many counts. Trimming cost V 4 bases and J 4 bases, with 16 bases left between them. There are 15 residues in the CDR3. The germline CDR1 and CDR2 sequences are MNHEY and SMNVEV (reference sequence).

The receptor was isolated from an adult in good health. V usage is TRBV27 and J usage is TRBJ1-2, with D possibly being TRBD1 (6 bases). The material sequenced was skin, taken from a tuberculin skin test site. The CDR3 protein is CASSSPLGGLYGYTF. CDR3 in DNA: TGTGCCAGCAGTTCCCCTCTCGGGGGGCTCTATGGCTACACCTTC.